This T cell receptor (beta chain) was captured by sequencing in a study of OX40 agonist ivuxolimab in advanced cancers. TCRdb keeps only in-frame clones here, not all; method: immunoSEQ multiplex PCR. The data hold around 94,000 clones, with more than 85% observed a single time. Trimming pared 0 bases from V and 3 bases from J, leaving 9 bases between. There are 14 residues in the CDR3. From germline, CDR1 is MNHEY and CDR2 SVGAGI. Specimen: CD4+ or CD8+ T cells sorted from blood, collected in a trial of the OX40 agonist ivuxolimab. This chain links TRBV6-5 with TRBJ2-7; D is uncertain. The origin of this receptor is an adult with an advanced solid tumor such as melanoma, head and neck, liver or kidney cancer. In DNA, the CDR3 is TGTGCCAGCAGTTACTCGATCCCGAGCTACGAGCAGTACTTC. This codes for CASSYSIPSYEQYF.